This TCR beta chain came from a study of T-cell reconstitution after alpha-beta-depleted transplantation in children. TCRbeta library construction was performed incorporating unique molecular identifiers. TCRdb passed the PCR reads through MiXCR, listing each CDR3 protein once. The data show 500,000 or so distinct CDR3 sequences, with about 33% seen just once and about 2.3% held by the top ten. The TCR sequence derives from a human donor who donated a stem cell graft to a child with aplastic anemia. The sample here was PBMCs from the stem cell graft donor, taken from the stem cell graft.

DNA for the CDR3: TGTGCCTGGAGTGTTGTGGGGGTTTTCAATGAGCAGTTCTTC. This gives the protein CAWSVVGVFNEQFF. The genes are TRBV30 and TRBJ2-1; D may be TRBD1 or TRBD2 (5 bases each). The V end lost 0 bases, the J end lost 6 bases, and 12 bases lay between the germline ends. The germline V gene encodes CDR1 GTSNPN and CDR2 SVGIG (reference sequence). This CDR3 is built from 14 residues.